The text below deals with one T cell receptor beta chain. Antigen: not known. The junction had 5 bases not matched to a gene; V was cut back by 4 bases and J by 3 bases. The CDR3 spans 16 residues. Looked up from germline, CDR1 is MGHRA and CDR2 is YSYEKL. Every one of the donors was a Caucasian adult that lived in Nashville, Tennessee. This entry comes from a study of shared clonotypes between healthy human individuals. Overall study findings and caveats: A small donor pool kept down the genetic and exposure-history diversity that was represented. Only blood underwent sampling, and tissue repertoires likely differ. Sorted-subset sequencing was shown by rarefaction to be incomplete despite large depth.

Sequencing used immunoSEQ multiplex PCR; TCRdb keeps in-frame clones, though not all of them. The sample consists of around 100,000 clones, about two thirds of them appearing once. Source material: memory CD8+ T cells sorted from blood. Subset given: CD45RO+ cells pooled with CCR7-negative TemRA cells. The rearrangement links TRBV4-1 to TRBJ1-5, with 11 bases aligning to TRBD1. This TCR derives from a woman between 25 and 40 years old in good health. CDR3 in DNA: TGCGCCAGCAGCCTCGGGACAGGGGGAAACAATCAGCCCCAGCATTTT. It yields the protein CASSLGTGGNNQPQHF.